This TCR beta chain was identified during a study of control samples from healthy donors and cancer patients. Sequenced by immunoSEQ multiplex PCR; TCRdb stores in-frame clones only, minus some. The table lists more than 110,000 clones, 75% to 90% of them singletons. This TCR came from a woman under 40 in good health. Sequencing input: blood.

CDR3 in amino acids: CASSLNRGIDEQFF. The CDR3 bases are TGTGCCAGCAGTTTAAACAGGGGTATCGATGAGCAGTTCTTC. The gene calls are TRBV28 and TRBJ2-1; 7 bases agree with TRBD1. This CDR3 is 14 amino acids long. The J segment lost 8 bases and the V segment lost 2 bases, leaving 6 bases of the junction unmatched. Germline V gene sequence: CDR1 MDHEN, CDR2 SYDVKM.